Below are 16 T cell receptor beta chains sequenced from a single sample in a study of CD8 T cells in ankylosing spondylitis. MiXCR, applied by TCRdb to the 5' RACE reads, yields one record per CDR3 protein. The data show about 130,000 distinct CDR3 sequences, with 9.3% seen just once and approximately 3.5% held by the top ten. The specimen sequenced was blood, either unsorted or a sorted T cell fraction (not recorded which). The receptors come from a male donor with ankylosing spondylitis or in good health (not recorded which).

The chain employs TRBV5-1 and TRBJ2-1; TRBD2 matches 8 bases. Germline lookup yields CDR1 SGHRS and CDR2 YFSETQ. J gave up 0 bases and V 4 bases, and 15 bases lay outside the gene matches. The CDR3 runs to 19 residues. CDR3 amino acids: CASSGTLAGASGSYNEQFF. CDR3 DNA sequence: TGCGCCAGCAGCGGGACTCTAGCGGGCGCAAGCGGCTCCTACAATGAGCAGTTCTTC.

This chain connects TRBV10-3 to TRBJ2-5; D is perhaps TRBD1 (6 bases). Germline V gene data show CDR1 as ENHRY and CDR2 as SYGVKD. Trimming shortened V by 3 bases and J by 2 bases, and 10 bases separated the two germline ends. This CDR3 spans 14 amino acids. The CDR3: CAISDGGHQETQYF. The CDR3 DNA follows: TGTGCCATCAGTGATGGGGGCCATCAAGAGACCCAGTACTTC.

At least ten counts were recorded for this clonotype. V usage is TRBV7-2 and J usage is TRBJ2-1; D might be TRBD2 (6 bases). Trimming shortened V by 5 bases and J by 4 bases, and 15 bases separated the two germline ends. Germline values: CDR1 SGHTA, CDR2 FQGNSA. The CDR3 runs 15 residues. For the CDR3, the DNA is TGTGCCAGCAGCCCTACGGGAGTGGGTTACAATGAGCAGTTCTTC. This translates into CASSPTGVGYNEQFF.

In this sample, this clonotype turned up a few times. The chain couples TRBV2 to TRBJ2-5; D ambiguous. The CDR3 is 16 residues long. V lost 6 bases and J 5 bases, leaving 22 bases between the germline ends. Per the germline V gene, CDR1 is SNHLY and CDR2 is FYNNEI. CDR3 sequence (DNA): TGTGCCAGCAGCACCCTTATGGCGAAAGTCCGGGAGACCCAGTACTTC. This sequence encodes CASSTLMAKVRETQYF. Full variable domain (remainder filled in from reference TRBV2 and TRBJ2-5): EPEVTQTPSHQVTQMGQEVILRCVPISNHLYFYWYRQILGQKVEFLVSFYNNEISEKSEIFDDQFSVERPDGSNFTLKIRSTKLEDSAMYFCASSTLMAKVRETQYFGPGTRLLVL.

This chain's CDR3 is CASSATGNNQPQHF. The DNA for the CDR3 is TGTGCCAGCAGCGCGACAGGAAACAATCAGCCCCAGCATTTT. The J gene is TRBJ1-5, the V gene TRBV7-8, with D possibly being TRBD1 (6 bases). V was pared by 5 bases and J by 3 bases, with 11 bases between. Germline CDR1 is SGHVS and CDR2 is FQNEAQ. The CDR3 loop spans 14 amino acids.

At least ten counts were recorded for this clonotype. V gene TRBV7-8 combines with J gene TRBJ2-1, with D perhaps being TRBD1 or TRBD2 (6 bases each). In germline, CDR1 is SGHVS, CDR2 FQNEAQ. The CDR3 runs 15 residues. V shed 2 bases and J shed 6 bases, with 14 bases lying between them. CDR3 residues: CASSLSLGGPNEQFF. The CDR3 DNA is TGTGCCAGCAGCTTAAGCCTCGGGGGCCCCAATGAGCAGTTCTTC.

This clonotype was seen a few times. V usage is TRBV5-1 and J usage is TRBJ2-5, with 10 bases lining up with TRBD1. The CDR3 totals 15 residues. Germline CDR1 is SGHRS and CDR2 is YFSETQ. The J segment lost 1 base and the V segment lost 2 bases, leaving 2 bases of the junction unmatched. The DNA for the CDR3 is TGCGCCAGCAGCTTCGGGACAGGGGCCCAAGAGACCCAGTACTTC. Translating gives CASSFGTGAQETQYF. The full variable domain, with the rest looked up from reference TRBV5-1 and TRBJ2-5, is KAGVTQTPRYLIKTRGQQVTLSCSPISGHRSVSWYQQTPGQGLQFLFEYFSETQRNKGNFPGRFSGRQFSNSRSEMNVSTLELGDSALYLCASSFGTGAQETQYFGPGTRLLVL.

This clonotype was seen at least ten times. The CDR3 coding sequence is TGTGCCACCAGCAGAGACCAAACGGGACTAGCGGGAGGAATCACCGGGGAGCTGTTTTTT. As protein: CATSRDQTGLAGGITGELFF. The rearrangement joins TRBV15 to TRBJ2-2, with TRBD2 identical over 15 bases. This CDR3 comprises 20 residues. The germline CDR1 and CDR2 sequences are LNHNV and YYDKDF (reference sequence). After removal of 0 bases from V and 4 bases from J, the junction contained 9 bases not matched to a gene.

This clonotype was seen ten or more times. V and J are TRBV7-2 and TRBJ2-7, with D maybe TRBD1 (6 bases). V lost 7 bases and J 6 bases, leaving 19 bases between the germline ends. The CDR3 runs 14 residues. CDR1 is SGHTA and CDR2 is FQGNSA in the germline V gene. For the CDR3, the DNA is TGTGCCAGCACAAAACCCGGGACAACCGGCGAGCAGTACTTC. This gives the protein CASTKPGTTGEQYF.

This chain joins TRBV6-5 and TRBJ2-3; no reliable D call. V gave up 2 bases and J gave up 3 bases, with 9 bases separating them. CDR1 is MNHEY and CDR2 is SVGAGI in the germline V gene. The CDR3 is made up of 14 amino acids. CDR3: CASSYEIGTDTQYF. CDR3 DNA: TGTGCCAGCAGTTACGAGATAGGGACAGATACGCAGTATTTT.

V and J are TRBV28 and TRBJ2-5; 10 positions agree with TRBD2. Germline V gives CDR1 MDHEN, CDR2 SYDVKM. This CDR3 region has 14 residues. The J segment lost 5 bases and the V segment lost 10 bases, leaving 10 bases of the junction unmatched. CDR3 DNA: TGTGCCATCTCTGGGCTAGCGGGAGTTGAGACCCAGTACTTC. Translated: CAISGLAGVETQYF.

This clonotype came up many times. This rearrangement joins TRBV4-2 to TRBJ2-3; TRBD1 matches at 9 bases. The CDR3 covers 15 residues. The V gene end was trimmed by 3 bases and the J gene end by 3 bases; junction bases not matched to a gene: 4. Per the germline V gene, CDR1 is LGHNA and CDR2 is YNFKEQ. CDR3 bases: TGTGCCAGCAGCCAGGACAGGGGCACGACAGATACGCAGTATTTT. Translation gives CASSQDRGTTDTQYF.

V and J are TRBV18 and TRBJ1-5, with 10 bases identical to TRBD1. The CDR3 extends over 17 amino acids. CDR1 is KGHSH and CDR2 is LQKENI in the germline V gene. V dropped 4 bases and J dropped 2; count of bases not matched to a gene: 8. Here the CDR3 DNA reads TGTGCCAGCTCACATGACAGGGGGCGAGGAGGCAATCAGCCCCAGCATTTT. Translation gives CASSHDRGRGGNQPQHF.

This clonotype was counted ten times or more. The chain is built from TRBV20-1 and TRBJ2-1; maybe TRBD2 (6 bases). The CDR3 contains 14 residues. Germline loops: CDR1 DFQATT, CDR2 SNEGSKA (reference sequence). Between the trimmed V and J ends, which lost 5 bases and 6 bases, there was a span of 17 bases. The CDR3, as DNA: TGCAGTGCTTTAGCGGTTTGGAGGGGCAATGAGCAGTTCTTC. As protein: CSALAVWRGNEQFF.

This clonotype was recorded at least ten times. As DNA, the CDR3 is TGCGCCAGCAGCGGTCTAGGTCGAGAGACCCAGTACTTC. It translates to CASSGLGRETQYF. V usage is TRBV5-1 and J usage is TRBJ2-5; D uncertain. The germline V gene encodes CDR1 SGHRS and CDR2 YFSETQ. V dropped 4 bases and J dropped 4 bases, with 11 bases sitting between them. CDR3 length: 13 residues.

This clonotype was counted ten times or more. V usage is TRBV6-2 or TRBV6-3 and J usage is TRBJ2-1; 9 bases fit TRBD2. CDR3 length equals 16 residues. The ends lost 6 bases at V and 7 bases at J; junction bases unmatched: 13. Germline V gives CDR1 MNHEY, CDR2 SVGEGT. CDR3 coding DNA: TGTGCCAGCAGCCGCGGGCCAGCGGGAGGTCAGAATGAGCAGTTCTTC. Translating gives CASSRGPAGGQNEQFF.